The clone carrying this TCR beta chain has a handful of counts. Four PCR rounds used nested alpha and beta constant region primers plus the SP2 primer. Blood and skin TCR RNA was reverse transcribed with alpha and beta constant primers. MiXCR was run by TCRdb on the 5' RACE reads, yielding one entry per CDR3 protein. The data contain 55,000 to 65,000 distinct CDR3 sequences, approximately 8% of them seen just once; the ten biggest clones take up over 15%. The library had UMIs added by 3' ligation of an oligonucleotide to TCR cDNA. Reverse transcription used DNase-treated unsorted total RNA, aiming for about 1 to 1000 ng. CDR3 length equals 15 residues. Per germline, CDR1 LNHDA and CDR2 SQIVND (reference sequence). The J segment lost 5 bases and the V segment lost 2 bases, leaving 3 bases of the junction unmatched. The data belong to a study of naive and memory T cell subsets.

This receptor was obtained from a female donor in good health. The chain couples TRBV19 to TRBJ2-7; TRBD2 agrees at 13 bases. The CDR3: CASSIIGLAGDEQYF. The CDR3 DNA reads TGTGCCAGTAGTATAATCGGACTAGCGGGGGACGAGCAGTACTTC.